This T cell receptor (beta chain) emerged from a study of Ad26.COV2.S vaccination and SARS-CoV-2 variants. This clone was detected a few times. Treatment denoted: approximately 18 received Ad26.COV2.S at low or high dose, single or two shots; roughly 5 received placebo; per-sample allocation not given. The samples date from day 63 after the first vaccine or placebo injection. The table came from immunoSEQ multiplex PCR; TCRdb's copy has only in-frame clones and leaves some out. The data contain 380,000 or so clones, approximately 90% of them singletons. The material sequenced was peripheral blood, taken in a trial of Ad26.COV2.S vaccine versus placebo. The clonotype originates from a person aged 18-65 years who received the Ad26.COV2.S COVID-19 vaccine or a placebo.

CDR3 sequence: CASSPLEAGSYNEQFF. CDR3 nucleotides: TGTGCCAGCAGCCCCTTGGAGGCTGGCTCCTACAATGAGCAGTTCTTC. The V and J genes are TRBV7-3 and TRBJ2-1; maybe TRBD2 (5 bases). Germline V lookup: CDR1 SGHTA, CDR2 FQGTGA. Trimming took 5 bases from V and 0 from J, leaving 14 bases between them. The length of the CDR3 is 16 residues.